This TCR beta chain originates from a study of T cells in Graves' hyperthyroidism and ophthalmopathy. The CDR3 covers 15 residues. The junction had 15 bases not matched to a gene; V was cut back by 7 bases and J by 5 bases. Germline V gene sequence: CDR1 SQVTM, CDR2 ANQGSEA. The CDR3 regions of TCR beta were amplified from RNA transcripts. In the first-round RT-PCR of the TCR CDR3, the HTBI primer set was used. Using its own MiXCR run on the multiplex PCR reads, TCRdb lists one record per CDR3 protein. Here the sample spans about 700,000 distinct CDR3 sequences, about 15% being singletons. This clonotype has more than one count but fewer than ten.

The V and J genes are TRBV29-1 and TRBJ2-7; 9 bases fit TRBD1. The sequencing input was blood. The TCR comes from a woman aged 18-29 years with Graves' hyperthyroidism. The CDR3 spells CSASGVGQGVNEQYF. DNA for the CDR3: TGCAGCGCATCCGGTGTGGGACAGGGCGTTAACGAGCAGTACTTC.